Below, one T cell receptor beta chain is given with its context. The entry originates in a study of T cell responses to AZD1222 COVID-19 vaccine. CDR3 length: 16 residues. Germline V gene lookup returns CDR1 WSHSY and CDR2 SAAADI. Trimming shortened V by 2 bases and J by 4 bases, and 15 bases separated the two germline ends. The method was immunoSEQ multiplex PCR; TCRdb's version includes in-frame clones alone and lacks a portion of them. The profile covers roughly 120,000 clones, with approximately 92% appearing a single time and more than 7% taken by the ten largest. The chain is built from TRBV10-2 and TRBJ1-5; tentatively, D is TRBD1 (5 bases). This sequence was found in an adult who received the AZD1222 COVID-19 vaccine. The source material was peripheral blood, sampled 28 days after the second AZD1222 dose. Here the CDR3 DNA reads TGCGCCAGCAGTGAGGCGGGCCGACAGTCGAATCAGCCCCAGCATTTT. It yields the protein CASSEAGRQSNQPQHF.